This T cell receptor (beta chain) was identified in a study of low-dose radiotherapy and immunotherapy resistance in tumors. At the level of the study: The fractionation for Cohort 1 was 0.5 Gy per fraction every 2 weeks, totaling 6.5 Gy.

Time point described: after trial treatment. Noted treatment: LDRT plus nivolumab, ipilimumab, low-dose cyclophosphamide and aspirin (RACIN trial). The treatment that donors received included nivolumab, ipilimumab, aspirin, low-dose cyclophosphamide and low-dose radiotherapy. Advanced solid tumors lacking tumor-infiltrating lymphocytes characterized eligible patients. This clonotype appeared many times. The TCRs were subjected to amplification over 20 PCR cycles employing a constant-region primer in conjunction with a V-primer adapter. Isolated mRNA was amplified by in vitro transcription. TCRdb fed the reads into MiXCR, producing one record per CDR3 protein. The sample records 50,000 or so distinct CDR3 sequences, approximately 33% being singletons. V was pared by 0 bases and J by 0 bases, with 15 bases between. This CDR3 contains 18 residues. Germline lookup yields CDR1 SGHTA and CDR2 FQGNSA.

The clonotype comes from a male donor with rectosigmoid adenocarcinoma. The rearrangement joins TRBV7-2 to TRBJ1-3; D remains unclear. Sequenced here: PBMCs, sampled after low-dose radiotherapy plus immunotherapy. CDR3 region: CASSLADASYLSGNTIYF. CDR3 DNA: TGTGCCAGCAGCTTAGCGGACGCGAGCTACCTCTCTGGAAACACCATATATTTT.